This T cell receptor (beta chain) originates from a study of blood T cell repertoires in COVID-19. Study as a whole: Nucleic acid was either cDNA or gDNA, and it came from T cells, B-cell-depleted T cells, or PBMCs.

Original data processing: Amplification of reference gene primers was used by the study to estimate nucleated cell counts. Assay used: immunoSEQ multiplex PCR; TCRdb lists only in-frame clones, some missing. V, J and clone size reflect that table, while D and trimming were determined from the DNA. In the table there are a few hundred thousand clones, around 89% of which are singletons. The CDR3 has 17 residues. Per germline, CDR1 LGHDT and CDR2 YNNKEL (reference sequence). The V gene end was trimmed by 4 bases and the J gene end by 4 bases; junction bases not matched to a gene: 13. The J gene is TRBJ1-2, the V gene TRBV3-1 (or the pseudogene TRBV3-2); TRBD1 matches 9 bases. The sequence derives from a woman in her forties or fifties with COVID-19, enrolled during active disease. Sequenced sample: peripheral blood. The DNA of the CDR3 is TGTGCCAGCAGCCCACTAATCCCCGGGACAGGGCCCTATGGCTACACCTTC. Protein product: CASSPLIPGTGPYGYTF.